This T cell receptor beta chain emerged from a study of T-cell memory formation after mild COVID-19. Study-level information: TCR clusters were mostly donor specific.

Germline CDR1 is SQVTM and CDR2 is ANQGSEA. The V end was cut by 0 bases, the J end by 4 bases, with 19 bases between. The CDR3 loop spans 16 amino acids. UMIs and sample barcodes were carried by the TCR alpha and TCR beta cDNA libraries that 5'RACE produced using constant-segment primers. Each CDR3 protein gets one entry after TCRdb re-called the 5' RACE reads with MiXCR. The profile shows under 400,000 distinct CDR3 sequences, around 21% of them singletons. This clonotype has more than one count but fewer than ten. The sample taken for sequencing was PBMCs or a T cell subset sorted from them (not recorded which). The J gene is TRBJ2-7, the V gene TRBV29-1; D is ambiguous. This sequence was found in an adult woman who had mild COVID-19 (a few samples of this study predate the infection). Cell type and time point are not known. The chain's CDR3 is CSVEDLSSQGVYEQYF. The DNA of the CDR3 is TGCAGCGTTGAAGATCTAAGCAGCCAAGGAGTGTACGAGCAGTACTTC.